This T cell receptor (beta chain) appears in the sequencing data of a study of regulatory T cells in long-lasting Graves disease. As to time point: newly diagnosed GD, antithyroid drugs for less than 3 months. PBMC RNA served as the TCR library source. Study conclusions and caveats: Thyroid tissue went unstudied; only peripheral blood was examined. TCR diversity was lower in persistent Graves' patients (versus newly diagnosed ones). Gene preferences differed: TRBV28, TRBJ1-2, TRBJ2-5 in persistent cases.

Comments on this clonotype: Its matching antigen is unknown.

The CDR3 sequence is 15 residues long. The V and J ends lost 4 bases and 7 bases respectively, with 20 bases between them. In germline, CDR1 is DFQATT, CDR2 SNEGSKA (reference sequence). Sequencing libraries for TCR beta were prepared with iRepertoire HTBI primers and Arm-PCR of CDR3 regions. MiXCR, run by TCRdb on the multiplex PCR reads, gives a single entry per CDR3 protein. The sample includes roughly 220,000 distinct CDR3 sequences, roughly 18% of them seen just once. Material: peripheral blood mononuclear cells (PBMCs), obtained at new diagnosis, from a patient treated with antithyroid drugs. The rearrangement links TRBV20-1 to TRBJ1-5; TRBD1 might be the D (6 bases). The sequence came from a female donor with Graves disease. The CDR3 region is CSATGEKGTKQPQHF. The CDR3 nucleotides are TGCAGTGCTACCGGTGAGAAAGGGACAAAACAGCCCCAGCATTTT.